This T cell receptor beta chain is drawn from a study of a mutant IDH1 vaccine in newly diagnosed glioma. Study-wide background: Vaccination started 4-6 weeks after radiotherapy alone, or with temozolomide cycles. Study-level results: Top peripheral T cell clonotype shifts appeared unrelated to pseudoprogression.

About this clone: The antigen is undetermined.

As for time point: week 23, last vaccination. Every vaccine dose comprised 300 ug of mutant IDH1 20-mer peptide plus topical imiquimod. The method was immunoSEQ multiplex PCR; TCRdb's version includes in-frame clones alone and lacks a portion of them. Of around 54,000 clones listed, about 89% are singletons. From germline, CDR1 is LNHDA and CDR2 SQIVND (reference sequence). V was pared by 0 bases and J by 1 base, with 10 bases of the junction left unmatched. This CDR3 is 18 amino acids long. Sequenced here: PBMCs, sampled from a glioma patient whose treatment included an IDH1 peptide vaccine. The source of this sequence is a man aged 35 to 55 with glioma. This chain uses TRBV19 with TRBJ1-1; 8 bases match TRBD1. The CDR3 loop is CASSIEATGAPTNTEAFF. In DNA, the CDR3 is TGTGCCAGTAGTATAGAAGCGACAGGGGCCCCTACGAACACTGAAGCTTTCTTT.